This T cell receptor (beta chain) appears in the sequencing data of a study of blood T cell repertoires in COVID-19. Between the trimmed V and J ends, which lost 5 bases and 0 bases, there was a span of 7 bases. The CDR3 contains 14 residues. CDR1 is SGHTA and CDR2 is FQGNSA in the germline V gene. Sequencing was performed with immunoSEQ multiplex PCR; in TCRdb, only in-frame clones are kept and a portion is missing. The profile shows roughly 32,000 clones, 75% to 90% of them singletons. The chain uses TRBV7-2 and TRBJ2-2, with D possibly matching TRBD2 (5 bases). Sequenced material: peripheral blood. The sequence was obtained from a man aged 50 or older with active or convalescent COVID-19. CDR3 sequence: CASSKLANTGELFF. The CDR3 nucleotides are TGTGCCAGCAGCAAACTAGCGAACACCGGGGAGCTGTTTTTT.